This is a list of T cell receptor beta chains from one sample in a study of blood T cells in healthy people across ages. One entry per CDR3 protein, called by TCRdb with MiXCR from the 5' RACE reads. The sample has about 280,000 distinct CDR3 sequences, around 29% seen once; the top ten hold 29%. The specimen was blood. The receptors derive from a woman in her 70s in good health. Both conserved end residues are part of each CDR3. The D gene is left open where the match is weak. Some rows mark clone size as missing; the rest say once, few, many or name a class of expanded clone.

v_call: TRBV7-9
clone_size: NA
d_call: NA
j_call: TRBJ2-7
cdr3_nt: TGTGCCAGCAGCTTAGGGGGACAACTTAAGTACTTC
cdr3_aa: CASSLGGQLKYF

v_call: TRBV5-1
clone_size: few
d_call: NA
j_call: TRBJ2-1
cdr3_nt: TGCGCCAGCAGCTTGGGGGACGGTAACAATGAGCAGTTCTTC
cdr3_aa: CASSLGDGNNEQFF

v_call: TRBV7-9
clone_size: few
d_call: TRBD1
j_call: TRBJ2-2
cdr3_nt: TGTGCCAGCAGCCTCCGGGACAGGGGATCCGGGGAGCTGTTTTTT
cdr3_aa: CASSLRDRGSGELFF

v_call: TRBV28
clone_size: once
d_call: TRBD2
j_call: TRBJ2-1
cdr3_nt: TGTGCCAGCAGTAAACCGGGACTAGCCCGCAATGAGCAGTTCTTC
cdr3_aa: CASSKPGLARNEQFF

v_call: TRBV5-1
clone_size: NA
d_call: TRBD2
j_call: TRBJ2-5
cdr3_nt: TGCGCCAGCAGTCAATCTCCGGGAGGTGGCGAGACCCTGTACTTC
cdr3_aa: CASSQSPGGGETLYF

v_call: TRBV7-2
clone_size: NA
d_call: NA
j_call: TRBJ2-1
cdr3_nt: TGTGCCAGCAGCTTAATATCCGGGCGCTTCGATGAGCAGTTCTTC
cdr3_aa: CASSLISGRFDEQFF

v_call: TRBV4-3
clone_size: NA
d_call: NA
j_call: TRBJ2-1
cdr3_nt: TGCGCCAGCAGCCATGGGAGAGAGTCTGAGCAGTTCTTC
cdr3_aa: CASSHGRESEQFF

v_call: TRBV20-1
clone_size: NA
d_call: TRBD1
j_call: TRBJ1-1
cdr3_nt: TGCAGTGCTAGAGATAGGACAGGCCTGCCTGAAGCTTTCTTT
cdr3_aa: CSARDRTGLPEAFF

v_call: TRBV7-2
clone_size: NA
d_call: NA
j_call: TRBJ2-5
cdr3_nt: TGTGCCAGCAGCTTTCTGCGCAAAGAGACCCAGTACTTC
cdr3_aa: CASSFLRKETQYF

v_call: TRBV4-3
clone_size: many
d_call: NA
j_call: TRBJ2-2
cdr3_nt: TGCGCCAGCAGCCAAGACCGACAGAACACCGGGGAGCTGTTTTTT
cdr3_aa: CASSQDRQNTGELFF

v_call: TRBV7-2
clone_size: few
d_call: TRBD2
j_call: TRBJ2-7
cdr3_nt: TGTGCCAGCAGCTTATGGCGGGGGGGCCGAGAGCAGTACTTC
cdr3_aa: CASSLWRGGREQYF

v_call: TRBV11-2
clone_size: NA
d_call: NA
j_call: TRBJ2-7
cdr3_nt: TGTGCCAGCAGCTTACTTGCGGGCCCCTCCGAGCAGTACTTC
cdr3_aa: CASSLLAGPSEQYF

v_call: TRBV9
clone_size: NA
d_call: TRBD2
j_call: TRBJ2-1
cdr3_nt: TGTGCCAGCAGTGGGTCGACTAGCGGGGGGGCATACAATGAGCAGTTCTTC
cdr3_aa: CASSGSTSGGAYNEQFF

v_call: TRBV7-2
clone_size: NA
d_call: NA
j_call: TRBJ2-6
cdr3_nt: TGTGCCAGCAGCCCTACGCGCGTCTCTGGGGCCAACGTCCTGACTTTC
cdr3_aa: CASSPTRVSGANVLTF

v_call: TRBV9
clone_size: NA
d_call: NA
j_call: TRBJ1-1
cdr3_nt: TGTGCCGGCAGCCCTCAGATAATGAACACTGAAGCTTTCTTT
cdr3_aa: CAGSPQIMNTEAFF

v_call: TRBV4-1
clone_size: NA
d_call: TRBD2
j_call: TRBJ2-7
cdr3_nt: TGCGCCAGCAGCCAAGATCAAGCTAGCGGGTACCTCAGCTCCTACGAGCAGTACTTC
cdr3_aa: CASSQDQASGYLSSYEQYF

v_call: TRBV12-3/TRBV12-4
clone_size: once
d_call: NA
j_call: TRBJ2-7
cdr3_nt: TGTGCCAGCAGTTTATGGAACGAGCAGTACTTC
cdr3_aa: CASSLWNEQYF

v_call: TRBV20-1
clone_size: NA
d_call: NA
j_call: TRBJ1-3
cdr3_nt: TGCAGTGCTCCGGACATCGCTGGAAACACCATATATTTT
cdr3_aa: CSAPDIAGNTIYF